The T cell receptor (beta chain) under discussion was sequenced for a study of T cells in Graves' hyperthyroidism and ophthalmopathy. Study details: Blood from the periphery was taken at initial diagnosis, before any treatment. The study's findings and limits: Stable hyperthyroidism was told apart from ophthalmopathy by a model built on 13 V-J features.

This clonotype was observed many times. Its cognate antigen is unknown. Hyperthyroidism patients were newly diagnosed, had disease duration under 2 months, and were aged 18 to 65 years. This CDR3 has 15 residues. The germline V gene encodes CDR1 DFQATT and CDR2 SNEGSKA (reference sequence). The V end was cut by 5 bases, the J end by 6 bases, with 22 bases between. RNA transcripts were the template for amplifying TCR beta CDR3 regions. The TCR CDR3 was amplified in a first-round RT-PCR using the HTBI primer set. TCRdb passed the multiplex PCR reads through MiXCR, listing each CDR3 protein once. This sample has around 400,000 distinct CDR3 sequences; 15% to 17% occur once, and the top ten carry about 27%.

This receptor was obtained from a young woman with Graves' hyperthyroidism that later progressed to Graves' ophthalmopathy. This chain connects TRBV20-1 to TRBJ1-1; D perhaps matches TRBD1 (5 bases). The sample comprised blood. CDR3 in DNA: TGCAGTGCTGGATTGGGATCGGGACTAAGGCCTGAAGCTTTCTTT. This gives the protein CSAGLGSGLRPEAFF.